Below are 9 T cell receptor beta chains sequenced from a single sample in a study of CD8+CD57+ T cells in acquired aplastic anemia. Genomic DNA templated the TCR beta VDJ and CDR3 profiling. TCRdb fed the reads into MiXCR, producing one record per CDR3 protein. The sample shows 150,000 or so distinct CDR3 sequences, roughly 63% of them seen only once. The sequencing input was sorted CD4+, CD8+, or CD8+CD57+ T cells (not recorded which) from PBMCs. These receptors originate from a human donor in good health.

The rearrangement uses TRBV5-4 and TRBJ1-2, with a tentative D call TRBD1 (5 bases). The CDR3 length is 13 residues. Trimming cost V 2 bases and J 5 bases, with 10 bases left between them. Germline loops: CDR1 SGHNT, CDR2 YYREEE (reference sequence). CDR3 bases: TGTGCCAGCAGCTTAAGCGGGGGTTATGGCTACACCTTC. It codes for CASSLSGGYGYTF.

In this sample, this clonotype turned up a few times. A much more abundant neighbour one base away suggests this may be a read error. The genes are TRBV19 and TRBJ2-1, with D hard to call. Germline-derived CDR1 and CDR2 are LNHDA and SQIVND (reference sequence). CDR3 length equals 13 residues. CDR3 sequence: CASSITRNGERFF. CDR3 nucleotide sequence: TGTGCCAGTAGTATAACCCGAAACGGTGAGCGGTTCTTC.

This clonotype has a handful of counts. The rearrangement joins TRBV10-3 to TRBJ2-7, with no clear D. Germline V gene data show CDR1 as ENHRY and CDR2 as SYGVKD. The CDR3 has 11 amino acids. Between the trimmed V and J ends, which lost 10 bases and 2 bases, there was a span of 9 bases. Written as DNA, the CDR3 is TGTGCCAGCGGAGAAACCTACGAGCAGTACTTC. Protein: CASGETYEQYF.

This clonotype has more than one count but fewer than ten. The V gene is TRBV7-9, the J gene TRBJ1-2; tentative D call: TRBD1 (6 bases). This CDR3 is 15 amino acids long. Germline CDR1 reads SEHNR; CDR2 reads FQNEAQ (reference sequence). Trimming left V 6 bases short and J 4 bases short, with 18 bases between. The DNA for the CDR3 is TGTGCCAGCAGTGAAAGGGGGGAAGGTAGCTATGGCTACACCTTC. Translation gives CASSERGEGSYGYTF.

This chain joins TRBV18 and TRBJ1-2, with D possibly matching TRBD1 (6 bases). The V gene lost 3 bases and the J gene lost 2 bases, with 13 bases spanning the gap. This CDR3 is 15 amino acids long. CDR1 and CDR2 from the germline V gene are KGHSH and LQKENI. The chain's CDR3 is CASSPTIGQNYGYTF. The CDR3 nucleotides are TGTGCCAGCTCACCGACCATCGGACAGAACTATGGCTACACCTTC.

The rearrangement links TRBV9 to TRBJ2-7; TRBD1 might be the D (6 bases). The germline V and J ends were trimmed by 2 bases and 7 bases, with 22 bases remaining between them. The CDR3 length is 16 residues. In germline, CDR1 is SGDLS, CDR2 YYNGEE. The CDR3 protein is CASSVGSGDPTREQYF. The CDR3 nucleotides are TGTGCCAGCAGCGTTGGGTCAGGGGACCCAACCCGGGAGCAGTACTTC.

This clonotype was found many times. The V call is TRBV20-1, the J call TRBJ2-7; D may be TRBD1 or TRBD2 (5 bases each). The V end lost 5 bases, the J end lost 3 bases, and 26 bases lay between the germline ends. Per germline, CDR1 DFQATT and CDR2 SNEGSKA (reference sequence). The CDR3 length is 17 residues. This CDR3 reads CSAPVPEFPGHYYEQYF. CDR3 sequence (DNA): TGCAGTGCTCCCGTCCCAGAATTCCCGGGGCACTACTACGAGCAGTACTTC.

This chain joins TRBV20-1 and TRBJ1-6; no reliable D call. Trimming removed 6 bases from V and 0 bases from J, with 24 bases in between. Germline CDR1 and CDR2: DFQATT and SNEGSKA (reference sequence). The CDR3 covers 19 residues. This CDR3 is CSAGPNHGGMGSYNSPLHF. The CDR3 nucleotides are TGCAGTGCGGGTCCCAATCATGGAGGGATGGGCTCCTATAATTCACCCCTCCACTTT.

The rearrangement links TRBV10-3 to TRBJ1-1, with D perhaps matching TRBD1 (6 bases). The germline V gene has CDR1 ENHRY and CDR2 SYGVKD. V lost 10 bases and J lost 6, with 18 bases in between. The CDR3 contains 13 residues. The CDR3 DNA reads as TGTGCCACCAGGGACATGGTGCAGGCTGAAGCTTTCTTT. Translating gives CATRDMVQAEAFF.